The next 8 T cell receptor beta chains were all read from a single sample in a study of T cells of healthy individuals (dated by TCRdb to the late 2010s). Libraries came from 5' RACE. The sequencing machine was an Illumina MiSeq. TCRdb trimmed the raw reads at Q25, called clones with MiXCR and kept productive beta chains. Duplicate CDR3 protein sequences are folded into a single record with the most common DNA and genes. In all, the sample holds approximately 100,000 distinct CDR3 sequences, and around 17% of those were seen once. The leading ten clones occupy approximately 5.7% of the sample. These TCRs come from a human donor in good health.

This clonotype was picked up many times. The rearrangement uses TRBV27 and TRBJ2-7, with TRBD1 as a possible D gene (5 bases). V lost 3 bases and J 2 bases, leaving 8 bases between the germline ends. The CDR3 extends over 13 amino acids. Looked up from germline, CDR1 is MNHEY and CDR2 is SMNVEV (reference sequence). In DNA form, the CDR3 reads TGTGCCAGCAGTTTGGGGCCCCCCTACGAGCAGTACTTC. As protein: CASSLGPPYEQYF.

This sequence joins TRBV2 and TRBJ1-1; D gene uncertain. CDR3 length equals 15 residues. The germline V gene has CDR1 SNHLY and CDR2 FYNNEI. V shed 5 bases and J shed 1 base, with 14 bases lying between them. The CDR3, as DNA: TGTGCCAGCAGTTTGTATAGTACAGAGAACACTGAAGCTTTCTTT. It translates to CASSLYSTENTEAFF.

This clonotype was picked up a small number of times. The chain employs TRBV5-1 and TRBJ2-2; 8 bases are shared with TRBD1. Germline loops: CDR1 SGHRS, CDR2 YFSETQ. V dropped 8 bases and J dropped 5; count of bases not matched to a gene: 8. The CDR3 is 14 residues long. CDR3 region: CASKEGTGTGELFF. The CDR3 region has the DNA TGCGCCAGTAAAGAAGGGACAGGAACCGGGGAGCTGTTTTTT.

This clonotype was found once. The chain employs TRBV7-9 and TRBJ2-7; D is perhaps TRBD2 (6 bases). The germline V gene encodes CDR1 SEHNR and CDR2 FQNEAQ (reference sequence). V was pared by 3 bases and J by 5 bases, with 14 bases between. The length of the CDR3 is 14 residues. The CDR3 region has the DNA TGTGCCAGCAGCTTGGCAACTAGCTTGGACGAGCAGTACTTC. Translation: CASSLATSLDEQYF.

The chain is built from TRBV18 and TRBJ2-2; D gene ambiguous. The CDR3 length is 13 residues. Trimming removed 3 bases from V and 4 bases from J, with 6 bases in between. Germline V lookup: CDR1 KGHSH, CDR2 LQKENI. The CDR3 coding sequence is TGTGCCAGCTCACCGCGCGGCACCGGGGAGCTGTTTTTT. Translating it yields CASSPRGTGELFF.

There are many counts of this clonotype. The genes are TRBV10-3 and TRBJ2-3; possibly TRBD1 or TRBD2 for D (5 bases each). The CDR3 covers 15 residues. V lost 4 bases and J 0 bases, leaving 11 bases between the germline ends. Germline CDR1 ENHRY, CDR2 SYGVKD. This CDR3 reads CAISGGPASTDTQYF. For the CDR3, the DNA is TGTGCCATCAGTGGGGGACCTGCTAGCACAGATACGCAGTATTTT.

The CDR3 loop reads CASSSPRGGQGAAGELFF. In DNA form, the CDR3 reads TGTGCCAGCAGCTCTCCCCGTGGGGGACAGGGTGCCGCCGGGGAGCTGTTTTTT. The chain employs TRBV9 and TRBJ2-2; 9 bases align to TRBD1. The germline V gene has CDR1 SGDLS and CDR2 YYNGEE. Unmatched junction bases numbered 16, after V lost 4 bases and J lost 6 bases. The CDR3 is made up of 18 amino acids.

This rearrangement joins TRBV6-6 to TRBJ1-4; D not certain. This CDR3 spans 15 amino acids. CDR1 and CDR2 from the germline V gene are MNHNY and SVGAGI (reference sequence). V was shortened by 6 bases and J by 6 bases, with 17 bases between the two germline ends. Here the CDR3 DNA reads TGTGCCAGCAGCTCCACCTTTGACTGGGATGAAAAACTGTTTTTT. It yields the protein CASSSTFDWDEKLFF.